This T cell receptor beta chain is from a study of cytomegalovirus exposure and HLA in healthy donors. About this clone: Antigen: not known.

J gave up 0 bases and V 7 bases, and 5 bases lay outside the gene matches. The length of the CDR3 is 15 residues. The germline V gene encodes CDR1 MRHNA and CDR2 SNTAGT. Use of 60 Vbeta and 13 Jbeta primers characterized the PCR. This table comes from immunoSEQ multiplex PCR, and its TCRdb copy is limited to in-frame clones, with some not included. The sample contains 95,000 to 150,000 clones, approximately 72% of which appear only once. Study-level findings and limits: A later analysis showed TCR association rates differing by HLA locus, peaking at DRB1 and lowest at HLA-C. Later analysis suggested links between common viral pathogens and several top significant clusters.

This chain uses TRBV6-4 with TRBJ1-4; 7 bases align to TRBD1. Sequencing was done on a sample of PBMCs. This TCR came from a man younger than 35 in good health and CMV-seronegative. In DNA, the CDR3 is TGTGCCAGCAAGGGACAGTTTGCAACTAATGAAAAACTGTTTTTT. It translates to CASKGQFATNEKLFF.